The 5 T cell receptor beta chains reported below all come from one sample, sequenced in a study of cytomegalovirus exposure and HLA in healthy donors. PCR used 60 Vbeta primers and 13 Jbeta primers. The assay was immunoSEQ multiplex PCR, and TCRdb's table has in-frame clones only and misses some. Of some 180,000 clones in the sample, about 80% were seen once. The material sequenced was PBMCs. These receptors were obtained from a man aged 40-50 years in good health and CMV-seropositive.

The chain employs TRBV6-5 and TRBJ2-3; tentative D call: TRBD2 (5 bases). Germline V gene sequence: CDR1 MNHEY, CDR2 SVGAGI. This CDR3 is 16 amino acids long. V dropped 4 bases and J dropped 2 bases, with 16 bases sitting between them. This CDR3 is CASSSIAGSYTDTQYF. The CDR3 DNA follows: TGTGCCAGCAGTTCGATTGCGGGCAGCTACACAGATACGCAGTATTTT.

Only a few counts were recorded for this clone. The chain couples TRBV25-1 to TRBJ2-1, with TRBD2 matching over 8 bases. This CDR3 has 15 amino acids. Germline assignment: CDR1 MGHDK and CDR2 SYGVNS. The trim removed 5 bases at V and 3 bases at J, leaving 6 bases unmatched. DNA of the CDR3: TGTGCCAGCAGTCGGCGGGAGGCACTCTACAATGAGCAGTTCTTC. Translated: CASSRREALYNEQFF.

In the case of this clone: Other DNA sequences of this sample code for an identical CDR3. The gene calls are TRBV6-1 and TRBJ1-5; 8 bases fit TRBD1. Unmatched junction bases numbered 0, after V lost 6 bases and J lost 2 bases. This CDR3 is 13 amino acids long. Germline CDR1 is MNHNS and CDR2 is SASEGT. The CDR3 spells CASRGQGNQPQHF. DNA for the CDR3: TGTGCCAGCAGGGGACAGGGCAATCAGCCCCAGCATTTT.

The V and J genes are TRBV27 and TRBJ2-7; the match to TRBD1 covers 9 bases. Looked up from germline, CDR1 is MNHEY and CDR2 is SMNVEV (reference sequence). CDR3 size: 15 residues. With 4 bases clipped from V and 3 bases from J, the junction kept 7 bases outside the gene matches. The CDR3 loop reads CASSSPGQGFYEQYF. The CDR3 bases are TGTGCCAGCAGTTCCCCGGGACAGGGTTTCTACGAGCAGTACTTC.

This clone was seen once. The rearrangement joins TRBV27 to TRBJ2-5; weak D call: TRBD1 (6 bases). Germline CDR1 is MNHEY and CDR2 is SMNVEV (reference sequence). Trimming left V 2 bases short and J 1 base short, with 11 bases between. CDR3 length: 15 amino acids. CDR3 amino acids: CASSLMGAGQETQYF. In nucleotides, the CDR3 is TGTGCCAGCAGTTTAATGGGGGCAGGCCAAGAGACCCAGTACTTC.